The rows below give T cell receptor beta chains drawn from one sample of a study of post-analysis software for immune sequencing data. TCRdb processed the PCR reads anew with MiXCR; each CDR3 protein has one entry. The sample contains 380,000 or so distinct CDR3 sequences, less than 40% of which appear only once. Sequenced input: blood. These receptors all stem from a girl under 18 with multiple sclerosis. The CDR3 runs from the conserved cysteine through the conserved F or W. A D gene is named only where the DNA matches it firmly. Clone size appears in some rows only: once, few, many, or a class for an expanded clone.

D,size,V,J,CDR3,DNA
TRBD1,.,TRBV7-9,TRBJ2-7,CASSPWQGAPYEQYF,TGTGCCAGCAGCCCCTGGCAGGGGGCCCCCTACGAGCAGTACTTC
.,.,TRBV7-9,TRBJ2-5,CASRSGSQETQYF,TGTGCCAGCAGGTCAGGGTCTCAAGAGACCCAGTACTTC
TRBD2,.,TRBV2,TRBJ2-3,CASSELAGTDTQYF,TGTGCCAGCAGTGAACTAGCGGGCACAGATACGCAGTATTTT
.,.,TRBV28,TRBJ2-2,CASTSGFVINTGELFF,TGTGCCAGCACCTCCGGTTTCGTCATAAACACCGGGGAGCTGTTTTTT
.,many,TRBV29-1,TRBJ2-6,CSVSSSGANVLTF,TGCAGCGTCTCCAGCTCTGGGGCCAACGTCCTGACTTTC
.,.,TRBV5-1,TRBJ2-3,CASSPNGPATDTQYF,TGCGCCAGCAGCCCGAACGGCCCGGCCACAGATACGCAGTATTTT
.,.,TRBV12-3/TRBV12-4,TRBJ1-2,CASSLWSRGDLDGYTF,TGTGCCAGCAGTTTATGGTCGCGAGGGGACCTGGATGGCTACACCTTC
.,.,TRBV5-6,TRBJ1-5,CACSEGGGQSRQPQHF,TGTGCCTGCAGCGAAGGAGGGGGGCAGTCCCGGCAGCCCCAGCATTTT
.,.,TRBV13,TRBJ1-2,CASSSWASLYGYTF,TGTGCCAGCAGCTCCTGGGCAAGTCTCTATGGCTACACCTTC
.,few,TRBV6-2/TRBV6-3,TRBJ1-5,CASTLSTPGQPQHF,TGTGCCAGCACCCTCTCGACTCCTGGGCAGCCCCAGCATTTT
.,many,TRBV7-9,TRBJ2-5,CASSLAAAGAQETQYF,TGTGCCAGCAGCTTAGCGGCGGCAGGGGCCCAAGAGACCCAGTACTTC
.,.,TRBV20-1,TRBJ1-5,CSATPLGANSNQPQHF,TGCAGTGCCACGCCCTTGGGGGCAAATAGCAATCAGCCCCAGCATTTT
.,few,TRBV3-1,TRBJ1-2,CASSRGQGINGYTF,TGTGCCAGCAGCCGGGGGCAGGGGATCAATGGCTACACCTTC
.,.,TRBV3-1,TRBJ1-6,CASSHRISYNSPLHF,TGTGCCAGCAGTCACAGGATCTCCTATAATTCACCCCTCCACTTT
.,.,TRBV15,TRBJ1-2,CATSSPLWRGGGYGYTF,TGTGCCACCAGCAGTCCTCTGTGGAGAGGCGGGGGTTATGGCTACACCTTC
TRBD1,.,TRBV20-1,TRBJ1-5,CSARDGGTVNQPQHF,TGCAGTGCTAGAGACGGAGGGACAGTCAATCAGCCCCAGCATTTT
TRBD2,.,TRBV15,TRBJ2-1,CATSRSGGAHEQFF,TGTGCCACCAGCAGGAGCGGGGGGGCCCATGAGCAGTTCTTC
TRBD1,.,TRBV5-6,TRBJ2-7,CASSETGGFYEQYF,TGTGCCAGCAGCGAGACAGGGGGGTTCTACGAGCAGTACTTC
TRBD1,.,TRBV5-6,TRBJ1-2,CASSLGRGQIGYTF,TGTGCCAGCAGCTTGGGCAGGGGGCAGATTGGCTACACCTTC
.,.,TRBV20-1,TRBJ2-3,CSARAFRDKRRADTQYF,TGCAGTGCTAGAGCTTTCCGGGACAAAAGGCGAGCAGATACGCAGTATTTT
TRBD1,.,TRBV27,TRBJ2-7,CASSSGQGLIPYTHEQYF,TGTGCCAGCAGTTCCGGACAGGGCCTAATCCCCTATACTCACGAGCAGTACTTC
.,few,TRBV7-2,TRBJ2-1,CASSLGEQFF,TGTGCCAGCAGCTTAGGTGAGCAGTTCTTC
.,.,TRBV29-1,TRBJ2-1,CSVALGANEQFF,TGCAGCGTCGCGTTGGGGGCCAATGAGCAGTTCTTC
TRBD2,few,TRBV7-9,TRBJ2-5,CASSLVGERGGRETQYF,TGTGCCAGCAGCTTAGTCGGGGAGCGGGGGGGCCGTGAGACCCAGTACTTC
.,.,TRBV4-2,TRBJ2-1,CASSQDPDEQFF,TGTGCCAGCAGCCAAGATCCGGATGAGCAGTTCTTC
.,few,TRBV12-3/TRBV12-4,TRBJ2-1,CASSPTSLRGREFF,TGTGCCAGCAGCCCTACCTCCCTACGGGGAAGGGAGTTCTTC
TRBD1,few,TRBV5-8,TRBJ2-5,CASRLDRALKTQYF,TGTGCCAGCAGATTGGACAGGGCCCTTAAGACCCAGTACTTC
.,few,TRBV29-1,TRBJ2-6,CSVAQTGANVLTF,TGCAGCGTTGCTCAAACTGGGGCCAACGTCCTGACTTTC
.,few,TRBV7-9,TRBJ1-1,CASSLTSGGTEAFF,TGTGCCAGCAGCCTCACATCGGGGGGGACTGAAGCTTTCTTT
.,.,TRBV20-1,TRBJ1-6,CSARVQGSSPLHF,TGCAGTGCTAGAGTTCAGGGAAGCTCACCCCTCCACTTT
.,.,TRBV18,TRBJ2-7,CASSPPSLEYEQYF,TGTGCCAGCTCACCACCATCTCTAGAATACGAGCAGTACTTC
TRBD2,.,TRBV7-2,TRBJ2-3,CASSQIRFGGTSGGQGTQYF,TGTGCCAGCAGCCAAATCCGTTTTGGTGGGACTAGCGGGGGTCAGGGTACGCAGTATTTT
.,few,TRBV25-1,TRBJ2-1,CASSEYDIGNEQFF,TGTGCCAGCAGTGAATACGACATCGGCAATGAGCAGTTCTTC
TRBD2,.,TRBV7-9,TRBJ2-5,CASSPTSGQETQYF,TGTGCCAGCAGCCCTACTAGCGGCCAAGAGACCCAGTACTTC
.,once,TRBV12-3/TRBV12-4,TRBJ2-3,CASSSTGARVSTDTQYF,TGTGCCAGCAGTTCGACCGGGGCGCGTGTAAGCACAGATACGCAGTATTTT
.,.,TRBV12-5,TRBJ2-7,CASGLVRVVGPYEQYF,TGTGCTAGTGGTTTGGTACGGGTAGTTGGACCCTACGAGCAGTACTTC
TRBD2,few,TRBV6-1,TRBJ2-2,CASSTGLAGGPNTGELFF,TGTGCCAGCAGTACCGGACTAGCGGGGGGCCCTAACACCGGGGAGCTGTTTTTT
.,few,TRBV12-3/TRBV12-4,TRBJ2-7,CASSLQTGNEQYF,TGTGCCAGCAGTTTACAGACAGGTAACGAGCAGTACTTC
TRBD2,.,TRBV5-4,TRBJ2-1,CASSLPERGGRNEQFF,TGTGCCAGCAGCCTTCCAGAGCGGGGGGGCCGCAATGAGCAGTTCTTC
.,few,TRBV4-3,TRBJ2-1,CASSQELRSSYNEQFF,TGCGCCAGCAGCCAAGAACTCCGGAGCTCCTACAATGAGCAGTTCTTC
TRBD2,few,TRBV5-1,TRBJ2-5,CASNPRRAGAQETQYF,TGCGCCAGCAATCCTCGGCGAGCGGGGGCCCAAGAGACCCAGTACTTC
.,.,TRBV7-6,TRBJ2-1,CASSGYGQGSYNEQFF,TGTGCCAGCAGCGGTTACGGGCAGGGTTCCTACAATGAGCAGTTCTTC
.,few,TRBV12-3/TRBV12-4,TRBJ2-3,CASSLVSDTGYF,TGTGCCAGCAGTTTGGTGTCAGATACGGGGTATTTT
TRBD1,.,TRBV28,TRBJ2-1,CASSSAGGPYNEQFF,TGTGCCAGCAGCTCAGCAGGGGGACCCTACAATGAGCAGTTCTTC
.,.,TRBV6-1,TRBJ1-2,CATEPLPPNYGYTF,TGTGCCACCGAGCCTTTACCCCCTAACTATGGCTACACCTTC
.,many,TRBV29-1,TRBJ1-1,CSVLQGAYTEAFF,TGCAGCGTTCTGCAGGGTGCGTACACTGAAGCTTTCTTT
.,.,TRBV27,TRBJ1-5,CASSQSSGYQPQHF,TGTGCCAGCAGCCAGTCGTCCGGTTATCAGCCCCAGCATTTT
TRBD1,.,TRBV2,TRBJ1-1,CASSERPGGAGTEAFF,TGTGCCAGCAGTGAGCGCCCAGGGGGCGCGGGAACTGAAGCTTTCTTT
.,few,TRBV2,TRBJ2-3,CASSRGPILTNTDTQYF,TGTGCCAGCAGTCGGGGCCCCATCCTAACGAACACAGATACGCAGTATTTT
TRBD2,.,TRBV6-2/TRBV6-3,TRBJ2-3,CASSYPTSLGDTQYF,TGTGCCAGCAGTTACCCGACTAGCCTCGGAGATACGCAGTATTTT
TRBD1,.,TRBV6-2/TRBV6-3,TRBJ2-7,CACHVAGQGSYEQYF,TGTGCCTGCCACGTAGCCGGACAGGGAAGCTACGAGCAGTACTTC
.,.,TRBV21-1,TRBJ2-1,CASSGRRKGYEQFF,TGTGCCAGCAGCGGGCGGCGGAAGGGCTATGAGCAGTTCTTC
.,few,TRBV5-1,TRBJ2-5,CASSLVQPTQETQYF,TGCGCCAGCAGCTTGGTGCAGCCTACACAAGAGACCCAGTACTTC
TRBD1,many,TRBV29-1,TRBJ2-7,CSVEDRGTTYEQYF,TGCAGCGTTGAAGACAGGGGGACCACCTACGAGCAGTACTTC